Listed below are T cell receptor beta chains from one sample, sequenced in a study of graft-versus-host responses after intestinal transplantation. Some clones are missing from TCRdb's copy, which holds only in-frame ones; the method was immunoSEQ multiplex PCR. The data show 60,000 to 65,000 clones, with about nine tenths seen just once and around 1.7% held by the top ten. The material was ileum tissue, obtained roughly 54 weeks after transplant. The origin of the receptors is a human patient who received an intestinal transplant, so some T cells may come from the graft donor. CDR3s include the opening cysteine and the closing phenylalanine or tryptophan. D genes are given only for firm matches. Not every row has a clone size; where given, it reads once, few, many or a size class.

cdr3_nt: TGTGCCAGCAGTGAAATGGGACAGGGGCCCTACGAGCAGTACTTC
cdr3_aa: CASSEMGQGPYEQYF
d_call: TRBD1
j_call: TRBJ2-7
v_call: TRBV2
clone_size: .

cdr3_nt: TGTGCCAGCAACCATATCCTAGCGGGACTAGATACGCAGTATTTT
cdr3_aa: CASNHILAGLDTQYF
d_call: TRBD2
j_call: TRBJ2-3
v_call: TRBV28
clone_size: .

cdr3_nt: TGCGCCAGCCGGAGTGGCGGGGGGGGCACAGATACGCAGTATTTT
cdr3_aa: CASRSGGGGTDTQYF
d_call: TRBD2
j_call: TRBJ2-3
v_call: TRBV4-1
clone_size: .

cdr3_nt: TGTGCCAGCAGTTACACTTCCCATGCCAACTACGAGCAGTACTTC
cdr3_aa: CASSYTSHANYEQYF
d_call: .
j_call: TRBJ2-7
v_call: TRBV6-5
clone_size: .

cdr3_nt: TGCGCCAGCAGCTTGAGCGGGACCAACAGGGCAGATACGCAGTATTTT
cdr3_aa: CASSLSGTNRADTQYF
d_call: .
j_call: TRBJ2-3
v_call: TRBV5-1
clone_size: .

cdr3_nt: TGTGCCAGCAGCTTGGAGGCCCGCTATGGCTACACCTTC
cdr3_aa: CASSLEARYGYTF
d_call: .
j_call: TRBJ1-2
v_call: TRBV5-6
clone_size: once

cdr3_nt: TGTGCCAGCAGTGTGGACAGGGACGCGATAAACACCGGGGAGCTGTTTTTT
cdr3_aa: CASSVDRDAINTGELFF
d_call: TRBD1
j_call: TRBJ2-2
v_call: TRBV2
clone_size: .

cdr3_nt: TGTGCCAGCAGCTTCCGGGCCGATACCCGTGAAGCTTTCTTT
cdr3_aa: CASSFRADTREAFF
d_call: .
j_call: TRBJ1-1
v_call: TRBV5-6
clone_size: .

cdr3_nt: TGTGCCAGCAGCCGCCCGACTAGCGGGGGGGAAGAGACCCAGTACTTC
cdr3_aa: CASSRPTSGGEETQYF
d_call: TRBD2
j_call: TRBJ2-5
v_call: TRBV13
clone_size: .

cdr3_nt: TGTGCCAGCAGCGGGGAGGGGAACGAGCAGTACTTC
cdr3_aa: CASSGEGNEQYF
d_call: TRBD2
j_call: TRBJ2-7
v_call: TRBV7-9
clone_size: few

cdr3_nt: TGTGCCAGTAGTATAGGCGGGACAGGGACCTACGAGCAGTACTTC
cdr3_aa: CASSIGGTGTYEQYF
d_call: TRBD1
j_call: TRBJ2-7
v_call: TRBV19
clone_size: .

cdr3_nt: TGTGCCAGCAGTTTATCACAGTCCTCCTACGAGCAGTACTTC
cdr3_aa: CASSLSQSSYEQYF
d_call: .
j_call: TRBJ2-7
v_call: TRBV27
clone_size: .

cdr3_nt: TGTGCCAGCAGCCCCGTAGGTCGAGATACGCAGTATTTT
cdr3_aa: CASSPVGRDTQYF
d_call: .
j_call: TRBJ2-3
v_call: TRBV9
clone_size: .

cdr3_nt: TGTGCCAGCAGTTTGACAGGGGTAGCCTACGAGCAGTACTTC
cdr3_aa: CASSLTGVAYEQYF
d_call: TRBD1
j_call: TRBJ2-7
v_call: TRBV6-5
clone_size: .

cdr3_nt: TGCAGCGTTGAAGGCGTTAGGAGCACAGATACGCAGTATTTT
cdr3_aa: CSVEGVRSTDTQYF
d_call: .
j_call: TRBJ2-3
v_call: TRBV29-1
clone_size: once

cdr3_nt: TGTGCCAGCGCTACGGGACAGGGTAATGAAAAACTGTTTTTT
cdr3_aa: CASATGQGNEKLFF
d_call: TRBD1
j_call: TRBJ1-4
v_call: TRBV9
clone_size: .

cdr3_nt: TGTGCCAGCAGGGCCCCGTTGGGGTCCGGCACAGATACGCAGTATTTT
cdr3_aa: CASRAPLGSGTDTQYF
d_call: .
j_call: TRBJ2-3
v_call: TRBV28
clone_size: .

cdr3_nt: TGTGCCAGCCAGACAGGGGACAATGAAAAACTGTTTTTT
cdr3_aa: CASQTGDNEKLFF
d_call: TRBD1
j_call: TRBJ1-4
v_call: TRBV6-1
clone_size: .

cdr3_nt: TGTGCCAGCAGTTATCTGAACGGGAGGGATGAGCAGTTCTTC
cdr3_aa: CASSYLNGRDEQFF
d_call: TRBD2
j_call: TRBJ2-1
v_call: TRBV6-5
clone_size: .

cdr3_nt: TGTGCCAGCAGCTTATCCCATTGGGACAGGCGGGAAAAACTGTTTTTT
cdr3_aa: CASSLSHWDRREKLFF
d_call: TRBD1
j_call: TRBJ1-4
v_call: TRBV7-9
clone_size: .